This T cell receptor (beta chain) was captured by sequencing in a study of shared T cell receptors in the human thymus. The junction had 4 bases not matched to a gene; V was cut back by 0 bases and J by 1 base. CDR1 is SGHTS, CDR2 YDEGEE, per germline. This CDR3 has 16 amino acids. Profiled with immunoSEQ multiplex PCR; TCRdb holds only in-frame clones, not every one. The sample includes hundreds of thousands of clones, over 75% of them seen just once. This same sample was also taken into another study, of human thymus T cells.

The TCR originated in a boy younger than two with a congenital heart defect. Sample: thymocytes. The rearrangement joins TRBV5-8 to TRBJ1-1; 9 positions match TRBD1. The CDR3 bases are TGTGCCAGCAGCTTGGACAGGGGGCGGAGGAACACTGAAGCTTTCTTT. Amino acids: CASSLDRGRRNTEAFF.